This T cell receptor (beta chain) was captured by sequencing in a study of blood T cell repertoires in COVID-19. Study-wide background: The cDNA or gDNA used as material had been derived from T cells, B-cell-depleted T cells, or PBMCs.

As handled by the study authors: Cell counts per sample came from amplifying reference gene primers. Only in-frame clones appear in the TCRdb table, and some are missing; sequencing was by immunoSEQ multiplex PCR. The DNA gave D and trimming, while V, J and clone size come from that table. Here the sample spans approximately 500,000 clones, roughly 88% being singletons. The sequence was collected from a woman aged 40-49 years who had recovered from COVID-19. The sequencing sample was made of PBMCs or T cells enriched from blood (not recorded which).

The DNA for the CDR3 is TGTGCCAGCAGCTCCAGGGAGGGCTTGACTAATGAAAAACTGTTTTTT. This codes for CASSSREGLTNEKLFF. V gene TRBV27 combines with J gene TRBJ1-4; D may be TRBD1 (5 bases). Between the trimmed V and J ends, which lost 6 bases and 2 bases, there was a span of 16 bases. This CDR3 has 16 residues. The germline CDR1 and CDR2 sequences are MNHEY and SMNVEV (reference sequence). Full variable domain (remainder filled in from reference TRBV27 and TRBJ1-4): EAQVTQNPRYLITVTGKKLTVTCSQNMNHEYMSWYRQDPGLGLRQIYYSMNVEVTDKGDVPEGYKVSRKEKRNFPLILESPSPNQTSLYFCASSSREGLTNEKLFFGSGTQLSVL.